Below, 12 T cell receptor beta chains from the same sample are listed, as sequenced in a study of shared clonotypes between healthy human individuals. Libraries were prepared by immunoSEQ multiplex PCR; TCRdb keeps only in-frame clonotypes and omits some of them. The table shows some 1 million clones, with approximately 72% occurring only once. Sequenced input: memory CD4+ T cells sorted from blood. Subset described: CD45RA-negative fraction. The origin of the receptors is a young man in good health.

The V call is TRBV4-2, the J call TRBJ1-1; possible D gene TRBD1, 5 bases. Germline loops: CDR1 LGHNA, CDR2 YNFKEQ. V lost 0 bases, J lost 8 bases, and 16 bases lay in between. This CDR3 contains 15 residues. DNA of the CDR3: TGTGCCAGCAGCCAAGATCGCGCAGGGAGGAAGGAAGCTTTCTTT. Translating gives CASSQDRAGRKEAFF.

The rearrangement joins TRBV6-1 to TRBJ2-6, with a tentative D call TRBD1 (5 bases). The CDR3 contains 15 residues. Germline CDR1 reads MNHNS; CDR2 reads SASEGT. V lost 3 bases and J lost 4, with 10 bases in between. The CDR3 loop reads CASSDPGLGANVLTF. In nucleotides, the CDR3 is TGTGCCAGCAGTGACCCAGGGCTCGGGGCCAACGTCCTGACTTTC.

CDR3 nucleotides: TGTGCCAGCTCACCTAGGGGGGGAACAGGGGACGTTGAAGCTTTCTTT. Translation: CASSPRGGTGDVEAFF. The V call is TRBV18, the J call TRBJ1-1, with 7 bases identical to TRBD1. Per germline, CDR1 KGHSH and CDR2 LQKENI. The CDR3 extends over 16 amino acids. V dropped 3 bases and J dropped 7; count of bases not matched to a gene: 14. The full variable domain, its missing parts supplied by reference TRBV18 and TRBJ1-1, is NAGVMQNPRHLVRRRGQEARLRCSPMKGHSHVYWYRQLPEEGLKFMVYLQKENIIDESGMPKERFSAEFPKEGPSILRIQQVVRGDSAAYFCASSPRGGTGDVEAFFGQGTRLTVV.

Turning to this clone: A much bigger clone sits one base away, suggesting this may be a read error. The rearrangement joins TRBV5-4 to TRBJ2-7; 10 nucleotides match TRBD2. The CDR3 is 15 residues long. Germline trimming cut 4 bases from V and 0 bases from J; bases unmatched to any gene: 4. Germline loops: CDR1 SGHNT, CDR2 YYREEE (reference sequence). CDR3 region: CASSQSSGSSYEQYF. Here the CDR3 DNA reads TGTGCCAGCAGCCAGTCTAGCGGGAGCTCCTACGAGCAGTACTTC.

This clone was seen once. Other DNA sequences within the sample encode an identical CDR3. This chain connects TRBV5-1 to TRBJ2-5; the match to TRBD2 covers 9 bases. Germline values: CDR1 SGHRS, CDR2 YFSETQ. CDR3 length: 15 amino acids. Trimming took 0 bases from V and 2 from J; bases not matched to a gene: 2. The CDR3 nucleotides read TGCGCCAGCAGCTTGGTCCTAGCGGGGCAAGAGACCCAGTACTTC. This encodes CASSLVLAGQETQYF.

This chain connects TRBV7-2 to TRBJ2-4; D tentatively reads TRBD1 or TRBD2 (5 bases each). This CDR3 has 16 residues. Looked up from germline, CDR1 is SGHTA and CDR2 is FQGNSA. V lost 3 bases, J lost 0 bases, and 12 bases lay in between. The CDR3 is CASSLGVLLAKNIQYF. CDR3 nucleotide sequence: TGTGCCAGCAGCTTGGGGGTTCTCTTAGCCAAAAACATTCAGTACTTC. Filled out from reference TRBV7-2 and TRBJ2-4, the complete variable domain reads GAGVSQSPSNKVTEKGKDVELRCDPISGHTALYWYRQSLGQGLEFLIYFQGNSAPDKSGLPSDRFSAERTGGSVSTLTIQRTQQEDSAVYLCASSLGVLLAKNIQYFGAGTRLSVL.

As concerns this clone: This CDR3 is also generated by other DNA sequences in the sample. The V and J genes are TRBV20-1 and TRBJ2-3; unclear D gene. Trimming left V 2 bases short and J 4 bases short, with 1 base between. The CDR3 runs to 10 residues. From germline, CDR1 is DFQATT and CDR2 SNEGSKA (reference sequence). This CDR3 reads CSARSDTQYF. CDR3 nucleotide sequence: TGCAGTGCTAGATCAGATACGCAGTATTTT.

V gene TRBV30 combines with J gene TRBJ2-3; maybe TRBD2 (6 bases). The germline V gene has CDR1 GTSNPN and CDR2 SVGIG (reference sequence). V lost 2 bases and J lost 3, with 12 bases in between. There are 14 residues in the CDR3. CDR3 protein: CAWSRNGGTDTQYF. The CDR3 DNA is TGTGCCTGGAGTCGAAACGGGGGAACAGATACGCAGTATTTT. The variable domain in full, completed from reference TRBV30 and TRBJ2-3, reads SQTIHQWPATLVQPVGSPLSLECTVEGTSNPNLYWYRQAAGRGLQLLFYSVGIGQISSEVPQNLSASRPQDRQFILSSKKLLLSDSGFYLCAWSRNGGTDTQYFGPGTRLTVL.

Worth noting for this clone: This sample also contains other DNA sequences that code for the same CDR3. The rearrangement uses TRBV11-2 and TRBJ2-5; D is uncertain. The CDR3 covers 12 residues. The V and J ends lost 1 base and 5 bases respectively, with 5 bases between them. Germline V CDR1 and CDR2: SGHAT, FQNNGV. The CDR3 coding sequence is TGTGCCAGCAGCTTAGGTTCTGAGACCCAGTACTTC. Translating gives CASSLGSETQYF.

The chain uses TRBV30 and TRBJ2-3; possibly TRBD2 for D (6 bases). V was pared by 5 bases and J by 5 bases, with 8 bases between. The CDR3 is made up of 11 amino acids. Germline V gene sequence: CDR1 GTSNPN, CDR2 SVGIG (reference sequence). CDR3 DNA: TGTGCCTGGGGGGAGGTAGATACGCAGTATTTT. This translates into CAWGEVDTQYF. Combining the CDR3 with reference TRBV30 and TRBJ2-3 gives the whole variable domain SQTIHQWPATLVQPVGSPLSLECTVEGTSNPNLYWYRQAAGRGLQLLFYSVGIGQISSEVPQNLSASRPQDRQFILSSKKLLLSDSGFYLCAWGEVDTQYFGPGTRLTVL.

This clone showed up just once. The chain carries TRBV29-1 and TRBJ1-2; a possible D gene is TRBD1 (6 bases). The germline CDR1 and CDR2 sequences are SQVTM and ANQGSEA. This CDR3 comprises 14 residues. With 3 bases removed from V and 2 bases from J, the gap between germline ends came to 13 bases. The chain's CDR3 is CSVESRGQNYGYTF. As DNA, the CDR3 is TGCAGCGTTGAGAGCAGGGGACAAAACTATGGCTACACCTTC.

This chain uses TRBV19 with TRBJ2-7; 7 bases align to TRBD2. This CDR3 has 16 residues. The V segment lost 4 bases and the J segment 2 bases; nucleotides outside the gene matches: 11. Germline values: CDR1 LNHDA, CDR2 SQIVND (reference sequence). The CDR3 DNA sequence: TGTGCCAGTAGTAAATGGTCCAGCGGGGCGGCCTACGAGCAGTACTTC. Translation: CASSKWSSGAAYEQYF.